What follows are 29 T cell receptor beta chains derived from one specimen sequenced in a study of control samples from healthy donors and cancer patients (TCRdb year 2020). Library preparation was by the immunoSEQ multiplex PCR assay. TCRdb stores this immuneACCESS table with in-frame sequences only. Part of the clones is absent; in the studies checked, under half of the shortfall reflects unresolved V genes, and no reason is known for the rest. The sample data list about 50,000 clones, and about 95% of these were observed just once. The top ten clones comprise 3.5% to 4% of the sample. The sample was blood. The receptors here all came from a man aged 30 to 45 in good health.

This rearrangement joins TRBV28 to TRBJ2-5, with TRBD2 as a possible D gene (6 bases). The germline gives CDR1 MDHEN, CDR2 SYDVKM. V was clipped by 3 bases and J by 7 bases, with 18 bases between them. The CDR3 is 15 amino acids. The CDR3: CASSFYARLERTQYF. The CDR3 bases are TGTGCCAGCAGTTTTTACGCCCGACTAGAAAGGACCCAGTACTTC.

This chain links TRBV4-1 with TRBJ1-1; D not resolved. Trimming took 0 bases from V and 5 from J, leaving 4 bases between them. The germline V gene has CDR1 MGHRA and CDR2 YSYEKL. This CDR3 has 12 amino acids. DNA for the CDR3: TGCGCCAGCAGCCAAGATAAGACTGAAGCTTTCTTT. Encoded protein: CASSQDKTEAFF.

V usage is TRBV10-3 and J usage is TRBJ2-1, with 7 bases that match TRBD1. The trim removed 3 bases at V and 8 bases at J, leaving 7 bases unmatched. Germline CDR1 is ENHRY and CDR2 is SYGVKD. The CDR3 sequence is 14 residues long. DNA of the CDR3: TGTGCCATCAGTGAAGGGGGCTCTCGGGATGAGCAGTTCTTC. Protein sequence: CAISEGGSRDEQFF.

J is TRBJ2-7 and V is TRBV5-1; no clear D. The CDR3 is 11 residues long. Germline V lookup: CDR1 SGHRS, CDR2 YFSETQ. V shed 4 bases and J shed 2 bases, with 4 bases lying between them. The CDR3 DNA reads as TGCGCCAGCAGCGGAACCTACGAGCAGTACTTC. Translated, it gives CASSGTYEQYF.

The genes are TRBV18 and TRBJ1-4; 9 bases align to TRBD1. Germline V gene sequence: CDR1 KGHSH, CDR2 LQKENI. The CDR3 length is 17 residues. V lost 3 bases, J lost 3 bases, and 8 bases stayed unmatched. In nucleotides, the CDR3 is TGTGCCAGCTCACCCGTCCCGGGACAGGGTGCTAATGAAAAACTGTTTTTT. The encoded protein is CASSPVPGQGANEKLFF.

The genes are TRBV6-1 and TRBJ2-7, with D unclear. Trimming cost V 3 bases and J 1 base, with 16 bases left between them. Germline-derived CDR1 and CDR2 are MNHNS and SASEGT. The CDR3 runs 16 residues. CDR3 sequence reads: CASSDDVFSLSYEQYF. Written as DNA, the CDR3 is TGTGCCAGCAGTGATGACGTGTTTTCCCTATCCTACGAGCAGTACTTC.

The genes are TRBV4-3 and TRBJ1-3, with D perhaps TRBD1 (6 bases). V was shortened by 0 bases and J by 1 base, with 10 bases between the two germline ends. The CDR3 extends over 16 amino acids. From germline, CDR1 is LGHNA and CDR2 YSLEER. This CDR3 reads CASSQDLGGSGNTIYF. The CDR3 DNA is TGCGCCAGCAGCCAAGATTTAGGGGGGTCTGGAAACACCATATATTTT.

The CDR3 bases are TGTGCCACCAGTGTTAAGGGGGTAATCGGGGAGCTGTTTTTT. Protein product: CATSVKGVIGELFF. The chain combines TRBV24-1 with TRBJ2-2; D may be TRBD1 (6 bases). This CDR3 region has 14 residues. Trimming took off 5 bases at V and 7 bases at J, with 13 bases between the two ends. Germline V CDR1 and CDR2: KGHDR, SFDVKD.

The rearrangement links TRBV5-6 to TRBJ1-2; D is unresolved. V was pared by 5 bases and J by 4 bases, with 18 bases between. This CDR3 spans 15 amino acids. The germline CDR1 and CDR2 sequences are SGHDT and YYEEEE. CDR3 amino acids: CASRPDTKGGYGYTF. In DNA, the CDR3 is TGTGCCAGCAGGCCTGATACCAAGGGAGGCTATGGCTACACCTTC.

The chain employs TRBV23-1 and TRBJ1-5; 7 bases agree with TRBD1. TRBV23-1 is labeled an ORF, and its function is uncertain. The ends lost 0 bases at V and 11 bases at J; junction bases unmatched: 16. There are 17 residues in the CDR3. CDR3 coding DNA: TGCGCCAGCAGTCAATCGGGTGCAGGGCCGGCGCAGGGGGCCCAGCATTTT. Translation: CASSQSGAGPAQGAQHF.

This chain links TRBV7-2 with TRBJ2-5, with a weak D call TRBD2 (7 bases). Trimming took off 4 bases at V and 2 bases at J, with 23 bases between the two ends. This CDR3 has 18 amino acids. The V gene's germline CDR1 is SGHTA and CDR2 FQGNSA. The CDR3 bases are TGTGCCAGCAGCTCCCCCCCCGGTGGGGGGGCCAAACAAGAGACCCAGTACTTC. This codes for CASSSPPGGGAKQETQYF.

This chain uses TRBV29-1 with TRBJ1-2; D is perhaps TRBD1 (5 bases). CDR1 and CDR2 from the germline V gene are SQVTM and ANQGSEA. CDR3 size: 12 residues. V was shortened by 3 bases and J by 4 bases, with 9 bases between the two germline ends. The CDR3 is CSVDRGSYGYTF. CDR3 bases: TGCAGCGTTGACCGGGGGAGCTATGGCTACACCTTC. Full variable domain (remainder filled in from reference TRBV29-1 and TRBJ1-2): SAVISQKPSRDICQRGTSLTIQCQVDSQVTMMFWYRQQPGQSLTLIATANQGSEATYESGFVIDKFPISRPNLTFSTLTVSNMSPEDSSIYLCSVDRGSYGYTFGSGTRLTVV.

The chain carries TRBV7-9 and TRBJ1-2; 7 bases are a match to TRBD1. CDR3 length: 15 amino acids. From germline, CDR1 is SEHNR and CDR2 FQNEAQ (reference sequence). With 4 bases clipped from V and 3 bases from J, the junction kept 8 bases outside the gene matches. This CDR3 is CASSSYQGEDYGYTF. CDR3 in DNA: TGTGCCAGCAGCTCCTATCAGGGGGAGGACTATGGCTACACCTTC.

V usage is TRBV24-1 and J usage is TRBJ2-2; TRBD2 matches at 12 bases. There are 19 residues in the CDR3. From germline, CDR1 is KGHDR and CDR2 SFDVKD. Trimming cost V 4 bases and J 3 bases; bases outside gene matches: 11. In DNA, the CDR3 is TGTGCCACCAGTGAGGAAGGAACTAGCGGGGGGTTTTACACCGGGGAGCTGTTTTTT. Protein: CATSEEGTSGGFYTGELFF.

This chain links TRBV5-6 with TRBJ2-7; a weak D match, TRBD2 (5 bases). Germline V gene lookup returns CDR1 SGHDT and CDR2 YYEEEE. This CDR3 is built from 17 residues. V was pared by 3 bases and J by 2 bases, with 21 bases between. The CDR3 here is CASSSFISLSGTYEQYF. In DNA form, the CDR3 reads TGTGCCAGCAGCTCATTTATATCCCTCTCCGGGACCTACGAGCAGTACTTC.

This chain uses TRBV9 with TRBJ2-3; 7 bases align to TRBD2. V shed 4 bases, J shed 4 bases, and the junction held 3 bases outside the gene matches. From germline, CDR1 is SGDLS and CDR2 YYNGEE. This CDR3 contains 13 residues. CDR3 amino acids: CASSIGGSDTQYF. The CDR3, as DNA: TGTGCCAGCAGCATCGGGGGGTCAGATACGCAGTATTTT.

The chain has TRBV9 and TRBJ2-1, with 9 bases fitting TRBD2. Trimming cost V 4 bases and J 2 bases; bases outside gene matches: 4. The CDR3 extends over 15 amino acids. Germline V CDR1 and CDR2: SGDLS, YYNGEE. In DNA, the CDR3 is TGTGCCAGCAGCTCGACTAGCGGAACCTACAATGAGCAGTTCTTC. Amino acids: CASSSTSGTYNEQFF. Full variable domain (rest looked up from reference TRBV9 and TRBJ2-1): DSGVTQTPKHLITATGQRVTLRCSPRSGDLSVYWYQQSLDQGLQFLIQYYNGEERAKGNILERFSAQQFPDLHSELNLSSLELGDSALYFCASSSTSGTYNEQFFGPGTRLTVL.

The V and J genes are TRBV9 and TRBJ2-5; 7 bases map to TRBD2. CDR1 and CDR2 (germline): SGDLS, YYNGEE. The CDR3 runs 15 residues. J was trimmed by 1 base and V by 0 bases; bases with no gene match: 3. The DNA for the CDR3 is TGTGCCAGCAGCGTAGGACTAGCAGTCCAAGAGACCCAGTACTTC. It specifies CASSVGLAVQETQYF.

This chain joins TRBV27 and TRBJ1-5, with a possible D match to TRBD1 (6 bases). The CDR3 length is 13 residues. V gave up 5 bases and J gave up 7 bases, with 12 bases separating them. Germline V gives CDR1 MNHEY, CDR2 SMNVEV (reference sequence). The CDR3 DNA is TGTGCCAGCAGTACGCAGGGGAGGCAGCCCCAGCATTTT. The encoded protein is CASSTQGRQPQHF.

The chain uses TRBV28 and TRBJ1-2; D is unresolved. The CDR3 sequence is 14 residues long. V was shortened by 2 bases and J by 4 bases, with 11 bases between the two germline ends. Looked up from germline, CDR1 is MDHEN and CDR2 is SYDVKM. The DNA for the CDR3 is TGTGCCAGCAGTTTAGCACAGCTCGGCTATGGCTACACCTTC. Protein sequence: CASSLAQLGYGYTF.

V and J are TRBV3-1 (or the pseudogene TRBV3-2) and TRBJ1-3; D unresolved. Germline CDR1 reads LGHDT; CDR2 reads YNNKEL (reference sequence). The CDR3 loop spans 14 amino acids. The V gene lost 4 bases and the J gene lost 0 bases, with 7 bases spanning the gap. For the CDR3, the DNA is TGTGCCAGCAGCCCATGGGACTCTGGAAACACCATATATTTT. This encodes CASSPWDSGNTIYF.

V is TRBV27 and J is TRBJ2-2; D is ambiguous. The germline V gene encodes CDR1 MNHEY and CDR2 SMNVEV (reference sequence). V was clipped by 4 bases and J by 3 bases, with 9 bases between them. There are 14 residues in the CDR3. The CDR3 DNA is TGTGCCAGCAGTTGGGGAAGGGACACCGGGGAGCTGTTTTTT. This encodes CASSWGRDTGELFF.

This chain joins TRBV5-4 and TRBJ2-2; D is unresolved. The CDR3 is made up of 14 amino acids. V was trimmed by 4 bases and J by 0 bases, leaving 7 bases between them. In germline, CDR1 is SGHNT, CDR2 YYREEE (reference sequence). Here the CDR3 reads CASSGIPNTGELFF. CDR3 nucleotide sequence: TGTGCCAGCAGCGGTATACCGAACACCGGGGAGCTGTTTTTT. Full variable domain (outside the CDR3, taken from reference TRBV5-4 and TRBJ2-2): ETGVTQSPTHLIKTRGQQVTLRCSSQSGHNTVSWYQQALGQGPQFIFQYYREEENGRGNFPPRFSGLQFPNYSSELNVNALELDDSALYLCASSGIPNTGELFFGEGSRLTVL.

The chain joins TRBV6-5 to TRBJ2-1; maybe TRBD2 (5 bases). From germline, CDR1 is MNHEY and CDR2 SVGAGI. V lost 7 bases to trimming and J lost 5 bases, with 9 bases between them. This CDR3 has 12 residues. In DNA form, the CDR3 reads TGTGCCAGCACCAAGGGAGACAATGAGCAGTTCTTC. Protein: CASTKGDNEQFF.

The chain couples TRBV20-1 to TRBJ1-1; D might be TRBD1 (5 bases). This CDR3 has 14 amino acids. Germline CDR1 and CDR2: DFQATT and SNEGSKA (reference sequence). The V gene lost 3 bases and the J gene lost 6 bases, with 17 bases spanning the gap. CDR3 in amino acids: CSASGRGWESEAFF. The CDR3 nucleotides are TGCAGTGCTAGTGGGAGGGGATGGGAATCTGAAGCTTTCTTT.

The chain is built from TRBV9 and TRBJ1-2; TRBD1 is a possible D gene (5 bases). V lost 0 bases, J lost 8 bases, and 17 bases lay in between. The CDR3 is made up of 15 amino acids. Germline CDR1 is SGDLS and CDR2 is YYNGEE. CDR3 bases: TGTGCCAGCAGCGTAGATGCAGGGATATACGCGGGCTACACCTTC. Encoded protein: CASSVDAGIYAGYTF.

Here the CDR3 DNA reads TGTGCCAGCAGCTTACAGGTGACAGGGGCGCAAGAGACCCAGTACTTC. It encodes CASSLQVTGAQETQYF. The gene calls are TRBV7-2 and TRBJ2-5; 8 nucleotides line up with TRBD1. Germline assignment: CDR1 SGHTA and CDR2 FQGNSA. Germline trimming cut 2 bases from V and 2 bases from J; bases unmatched to any gene: 7. The CDR3 loop spans 16 amino acids.

The chain links TRBV21-1 to TRBJ1-5; TRBD1 is taken as the D call from the table, unchecked against the DNA. TRBV21-1 is a pseudogene segment. The CDR3 is made up of 12 amino acids. CDR3 bases: TGTGCCTACGGACAGTATAGTCAGCCCCAGCATTTT. It yields the protein CAYGQYSQPQHF.

The chain recombines TRBV9 with TRBJ1-3; D may be TRBD1 (5 bases). The CDR3 has 16 amino acids. CDR1 is SGDLS, CDR2 YYNGEE, per germline. V was cut by 0 bases and J by 6 bases, with 16 bases left in between. Here the CDR3 reads CASSVGIGAVKNTIYF. The CDR3 DNA reads TGTGCCAGCAGCGTAGGAATAGGGGCCGTGAAAAACACCATATATTTT.